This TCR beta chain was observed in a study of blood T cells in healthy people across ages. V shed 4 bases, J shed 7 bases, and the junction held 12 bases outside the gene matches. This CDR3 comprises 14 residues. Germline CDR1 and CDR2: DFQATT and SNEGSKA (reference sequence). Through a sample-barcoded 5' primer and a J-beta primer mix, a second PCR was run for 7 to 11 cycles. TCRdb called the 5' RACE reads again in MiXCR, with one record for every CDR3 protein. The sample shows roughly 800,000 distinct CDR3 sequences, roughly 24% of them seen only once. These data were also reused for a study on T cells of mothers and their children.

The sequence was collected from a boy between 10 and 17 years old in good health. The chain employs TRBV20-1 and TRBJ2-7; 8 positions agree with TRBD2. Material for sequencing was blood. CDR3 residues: CSAIEGLGKREQYF. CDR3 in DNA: TGCAGTGCTATCGAGGGACTAGGCAAAAGGGAGCAGTACTTC.